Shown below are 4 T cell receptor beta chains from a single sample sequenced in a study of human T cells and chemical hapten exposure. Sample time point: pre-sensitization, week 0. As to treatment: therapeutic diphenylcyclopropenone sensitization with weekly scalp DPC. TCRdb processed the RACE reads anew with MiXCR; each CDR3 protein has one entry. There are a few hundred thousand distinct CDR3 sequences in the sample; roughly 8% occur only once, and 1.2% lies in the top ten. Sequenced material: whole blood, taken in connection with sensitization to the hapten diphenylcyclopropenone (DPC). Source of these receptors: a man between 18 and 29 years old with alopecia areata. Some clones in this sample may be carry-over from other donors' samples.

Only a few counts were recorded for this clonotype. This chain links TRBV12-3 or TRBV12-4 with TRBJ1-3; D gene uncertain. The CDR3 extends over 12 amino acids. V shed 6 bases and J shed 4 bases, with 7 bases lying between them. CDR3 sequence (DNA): TGTGCCAGCAGATCTCCGGGAAACACCATATATTTT. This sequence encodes CASRSPGNTIYF.

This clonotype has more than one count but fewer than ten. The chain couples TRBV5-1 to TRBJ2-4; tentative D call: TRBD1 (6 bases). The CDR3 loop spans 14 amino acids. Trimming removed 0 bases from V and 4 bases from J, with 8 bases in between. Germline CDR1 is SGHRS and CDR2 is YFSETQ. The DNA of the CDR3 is TGCGCCAGCAGCTTGGAAGGGGGAAAAAACATTCAGTACTTC. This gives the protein CASSLEGGKNIQYF.

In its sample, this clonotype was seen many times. For the CDR3, the DNA is TGCAGTGCGGGGACAGGATTCTCCTACAATGAGCAGTTCTTC. This encodes CSAGTGFSYNEQFF. The rearrangement uses TRBV20-1 and TRBJ2-1, with TRBD1 matching 8 bases. Germline lookup yields CDR1 DFQATT and CDR2 SNEGSKA (reference sequence). This CDR3 spans 14 amino acids. V was clipped by 6 bases and J by 0 bases; unmatched bases: 4.

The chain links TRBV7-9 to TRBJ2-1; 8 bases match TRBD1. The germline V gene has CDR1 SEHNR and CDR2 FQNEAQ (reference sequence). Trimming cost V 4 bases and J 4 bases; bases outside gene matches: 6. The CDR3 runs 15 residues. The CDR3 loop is CASSSYRGEYNEQFF. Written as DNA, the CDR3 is TGTGCCAGCAGCTCCTACAGGGGGGAGTACAATGAGCAGTTCTTC.